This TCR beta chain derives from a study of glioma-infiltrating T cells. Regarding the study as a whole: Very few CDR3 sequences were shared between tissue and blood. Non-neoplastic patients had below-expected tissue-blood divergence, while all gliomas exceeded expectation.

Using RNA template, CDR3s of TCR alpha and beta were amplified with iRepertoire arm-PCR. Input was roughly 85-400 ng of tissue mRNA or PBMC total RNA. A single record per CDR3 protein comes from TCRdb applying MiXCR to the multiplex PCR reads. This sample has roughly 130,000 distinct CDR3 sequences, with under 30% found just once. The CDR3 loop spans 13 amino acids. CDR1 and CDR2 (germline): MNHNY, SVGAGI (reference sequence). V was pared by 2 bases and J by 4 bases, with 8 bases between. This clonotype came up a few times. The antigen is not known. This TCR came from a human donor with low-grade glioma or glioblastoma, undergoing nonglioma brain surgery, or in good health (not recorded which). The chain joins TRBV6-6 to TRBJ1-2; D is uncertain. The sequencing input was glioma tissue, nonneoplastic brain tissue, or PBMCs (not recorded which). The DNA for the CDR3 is TGTGCCAGCAGTTACGGGCAGGTCTATGGCTACACCTTC. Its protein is CASSYGQVYGYTF.